This TCR beta chain was found in a study of shared clonotypes between healthy human individuals (dated by TCRdb to 2020 to 2022). In the study overall: A couple of women and a few men aged 18 to 49 years were included in the cohort. For each donor, three plates each were used for CD4 naive and CD4 memory, two plates were used for CD8 naive, and one plate was used for CD8 memory. To estimate repertoire size and how much clonotypes are shared between individuals, the study performed deep sequencing of blood TCR repertoires from a few healthy adults. Different laboratories and diverse techniques were used to prepare libraries and sequence TCR repertoires, to increase sequencing depth and limit assay-specific biases. Between about 0.9 and 8.9 billion PBMCs per donor were obtained by leukapheresis.

Paper-wide results and their limitations: Because the study included only a small number of donors, the genetic and exposure-history diversity represented was limited. Even with the large sequencing depth, rarefaction of the sorted-subset datasets indicated that sequencing was incomplete. Pairwise subsampling led to the expectation that sequencing depth would affect the degree of clonotype sharing among donors. Compared with non-shared clonotypes, clonotypes shared by all four sorted-subset donors had higher generation probabilities. Sampling was restricted to blood, and TCR repertoires in tissue are likely to differ from TCR repertoires in blood. Naive subsets generally had larger estimated clonotype richness than memory subsets did. Approximately 5% of naive CD4, 3.5% of naive CD8, approximately 2% of memory CD4, and 0.35% to 0.5% of memory CD8 clonotypes were shared across several donors.

TCR CDR3 regions were amplified from genomic DNA by multiplex PCR using the deep immunoSEQ assay. Extracted genomic DNA from each cell subset was distributed evenly across all wells of several immunoSEQ 96-well plates, and each plate was treated as a replicate. Each replicate PCR for sorted subsets received 150 to 250 ng genomic DNA, equal to 28,000 or so T cell genomes. Purified libraries were measured with a Qubit 3.0 fluorometer, size-checked on a Bioanalyzer 2100, and measured again with the KAPA Library Quantification kit. A separate single-read 150-cycle Illumina NextSeq 550 flow cell was used to sequence each immunoSEQ 96-well plate. In the paper's pipeline: Because the immunoSEQ output included only junctional sequences and no quality scores, the filtering could not be the same as the filtering used for full-length reads. Sequences were annotated with PyIR, a Python wrapper for IgBLAST v1.9, and V/J genes and CDR3 were assigned using IMGT germline references. Reads were filtered out if the reads had weak V/J assignments (E-value above 1e-6), no CDR3, stop codons, out-of-frame junctions, or ambiguous translated residues. A V3J clonotype was defined by an identical inferred V gene, J gene, and CDR3 amino acid sequence. Percentage overlap between repertoires was calculated by dividing the number of shared unique clonotypes by the size of the smaller repertoire. Repertoire richness was assessed with RTK rarefaction, the Chao1 estimator, and Recon v2.1 estimates of unobserved clonotypes. OLGA was used to compute generation probabilities for all TCRbeta clonotypes that the gDNA method yielded from a handful of donors. TCRdb obtained this table from immuneACCESS and retained in-frame rearrangements with V and J assigned. These tables miss some clones; where compared with another copy, unresolved V genes account for less than half of the shortfall, and the remainder is unexplained. That table supplies the V and J calls and clone size; D and trimming were determined from the DNA. The sample profile shows around 690,000 clones; 90% of them were found once. Of the sample, 30% to 40% is held by the ten largest clones.

This clone appeared a single time. The target of this receptor is not known. The input lacks base qualities; no much larger clone sits a single base away. The donors were healthy, HIV-negative adults with no recently reported acute infections or vaccinations. Only Caucasian adults living in Nashville, Tennessee, USA were represented among the donors. CD8 memory samples were composed of magnetically selected CD45RO+ cells combined with CCR7-negative CD45RA+ effector memory (TemRA) cells. Blood was collected by leukapheresis, and PBMCs were isolated by Ficoll-Histopaque density gradient centrifugation and then cryopreserved in liquid nitrogen vapor phase. Analytical flow cytometry was used to check the purity and quantity of each magnetically sorted T cell population. Each sorted fraction had its genomic DNA isolated and then quantified by UV absorbance on a Nanodrop 2000c. Input material: memory CD8+ T cells from PBMCs. Sample cell subset or site, as interpreted from the label and publication: CD45RO+ cells pooled with CCR7-negative TemRA cells. The source is a young man in good health. Some clones in this sample may be carry-over from other donors' samples.

The nucleotides read TGCGCCAGCAGCGGCAGGGGGCTTAATGAGCAGTTCTTC. Its product reads: CASSGRGLNEQFF. The rearranged segments are TRBV4-1 and TRBJ2-1; the central 8 bases match TRBD1. CDR1 is given as MGHRA and CDR2 as YSYEKL, both from the germline V gene. V trim: 5 bases; J trim: 7 bases; unmatched bases: 4. The CDR3 runs 13 residues from the cysteine to the phenylalanine. Left in the record is the CDR3 DNA by itself, 39 bases read in frame from the first base.